Listed below are T cell receptor beta chains from one sample, sequenced in a study of spatial heterogeneity in lung cancer. TCRdb re-called the 5' RACE reads with MiXCR, one entry per CDR3 protein. Found here are about 13,000 distinct CDR3 sequences, about 5% of them singletons; the top ten hold approximately 10%. This specimen was lung tumor tissue, taken at surgery. The receptors come from a female donor with early-stage non-small cell lung cancer. Each CDR3 is given with its conserved first and last residue. D genes are given only for firm matches. Each size is once, few or many counts, or a class when the clone is expanded.

d_gene,j_gene,abundance,v_gene,CDR3aa,CDR3nt
TRBD1,TRBJ1-1,many,TRBV7-2,CASSFSGGGTEAFF,TGTGCCAGCAGCTTCTCAGGGGGCGGCACTGAAGCTTTCTTT
.,TRBJ2-3,many,TRBV7-6,CASSLGGGGTDTQYF,TGTGCCAGCAGCTTAGGGGGCGGGGGCACAGATACGCAGTATTTT
.,TRBJ1-2,many,TRBV20-1,CSARPTANYGYTF,TGCAGTGCTAGACCGACGGCTAACTATGGCTACACCTTC
.,TRBJ1-6,many,TRBV11-2,CASSLVVRADNSPLHF,TGTGCCAGCAGCTTAGTCGTCCGGGCCGACAATTCACCCCTCCACTTT
.,TRBJ1-5,many,TRBV6-1,CASRELAGNQPQHF,TGTGCCAGCAGAGAACTGGCGGGCAATCAGCCCCAGCATTTT
.,TRBJ1-2,many,TRBV7-2,CASSPDLTVQRYTF,TGTGCCAGCAGCCCTGACCTGACAGTTCAACGCTACACCTTC
TRBD2,TRBJ2-1,many,TRBV7-9,CASSLAAVAGTYNEQFF,TGTGCCAGCAGCTTAGCGGCGGTAGCGGGGACCTACAATGAGCAGTTCTTC
.,TRBJ2-2,medium-sized,TRBV7-9,CASSFTGLNTGELFF,TGTGCCAGCAGCTTTACGGGGCTAAACACCGGGGAGCTGTTTTTT
TRBD1,TRBJ2-7,many,TRBV3-1,CASSFPGQATEQYF,TGTGCCAGCAGCTTTCCGGGACAGGCCACAGAGCAGTACTTC
.,TRBJ2-3,many,TRBV5-1,CASSLGLTTDTQYF,TGCGCCAGCAGCTTGGGACTCACCACAGATACGCAGTATTTT
.,TRBJ2-7,few,TRBV7-6,CASSPRTSGGGNYEQYF,TGTGCCAGCAGCCCCCGCACGAGCGGAGGGGGGAACTACGAGCAGTACTTC
.,TRBJ2-1,few,TRBV30,CAWTPSPGEQFF,TGTGCCTGGACCCCGAGCCCCGGCGAGCAGTTCTTC
TRBD1,TRBJ1-2,medium-sized,TRBV12-3/TRBV12-4,CASSIRTGRGEGYTF,TGTGCCAGCAGTATCCGGACAGGGAGGGGTGAGGGCTACACCTTC
.,TRBJ1-6,many,TRBV11-1,CASSLRAKNSPLHF,TGTGCCAGCAGCCTCCGGGCCAAGAATTCACCCCTCCACTTT
.,TRBJ2-1,many,TRBV12-3/TRBV12-4,CASSFMGAGNEQFF,TGTGCCAGCAGTTTTATGGGGGCAGGCAATGAGCAGTTCTTC
.,TRBJ1-4,many,TRBV7-9,CASSPRRGGEKLFF,TGTGCCAGCAGCCCACGGCGGGGTGGCGAAAAACTGTTTTTT
.,TRBJ1-2,many,TRBV5-1,CASSGGLSDFGYGYTF,TGCGCCAGCAGCGGGGGACTTTCGGATTTCGGCTATGGCTACACCTTC
.,TRBJ2-1,many,TRBV6-2/TRBV6-3,CASTHGGEQFF,TGTGCCAGCACCCATGGGGGAGAGCAGTTCTTC
TRBD2,TRBJ2-7,many,TRBV12-3/TRBV12-4,CASSRLAGDYEQYF,TGTGCCAGCAGTAGACTAGCGGGGGACTACGAGCAGTACTTC
.,TRBJ2-7,many,TRBV11-2,CASSFSGGSSYEQYF,TGTGCCAGCAGCTTTTCAGGCGGAAGCTCCTACGAGCAGTACTTC
.,TRBJ2-5,many,TRBV7-9,CASSLEGFRETQYF,TGTGCCAGCAGCTTAGAAGGTTTTCGGGAGACCCAGTACTTC
.,TRBJ2-3,many,TRBV9,CASGPAGDTQYF,TGTGCCAGCGGGCCTGCGGGAGATACGCAGTATTTT
.,TRBJ1-5,many,TRBV29-1,CSVQSGDQPQHF,TGCAGCGTTCAATCCGGTGATCAGCCCCAGCATTTT
.,TRBJ1-3,many,TRBV18,CASSSGTRNTIYF,TGTGCCAGCTCATCCGGGACGCGCAACACCATATATTTT